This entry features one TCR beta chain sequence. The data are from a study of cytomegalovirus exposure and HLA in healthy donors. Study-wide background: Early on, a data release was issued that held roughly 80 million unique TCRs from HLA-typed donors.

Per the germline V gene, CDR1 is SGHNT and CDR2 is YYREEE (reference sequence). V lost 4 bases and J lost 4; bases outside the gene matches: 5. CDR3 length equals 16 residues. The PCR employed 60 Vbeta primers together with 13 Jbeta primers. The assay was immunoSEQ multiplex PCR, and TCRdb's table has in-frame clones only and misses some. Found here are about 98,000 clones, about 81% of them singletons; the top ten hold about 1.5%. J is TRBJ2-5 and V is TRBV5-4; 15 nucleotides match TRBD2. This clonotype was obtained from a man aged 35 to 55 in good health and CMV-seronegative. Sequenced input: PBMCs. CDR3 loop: CASSPGLAGGVETQYF. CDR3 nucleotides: TGTGCCAGCAGCCCCGGACTAGCGGGGGGGGTAGAGACCCAGTACTTC.